This T cell receptor beta chain was identified in a study of beta chain features in type 1 diabetes. Regarding the study as a whole: All four CD4+ subsets of Type 1 diabetes patients contained TCRB CDR3s that were moderately but significantly shorter.

Per germline, CDR1 MDHEN and CDR2 SYDVKM. This CDR3 has 13 amino acids. V dropped 4 bases and J dropped 2 bases, with 6 bases sitting between them. Of the isolated RNA, all was reverse transcribed, and so the sequenced material was expressed TCRB transcripts. Profiling relied on immunoSEQ multiplex PCR, and the TCRdb table lists in-frame clones only, not all of them. The profile shows some 640,000 clones, 11% to 15% of them singletons. Remarks on this clone: Its target is unknown.

Without exception, sorted populations had purity beyond 98%. Specimen: naive CD4+ T cells from blood. The clonotype was recovered from a young man with type 1 diabetes. This chain joins TRBV28 and TRBJ2-4; D is unclear. CDR3 sequence reads: CASSYQTKNIQYF. The CDR3 nucleotides are TGTGCCAGCAGTTACCAGACCAAAAACATTCAGTACTTC. Variable domain in full (rest from reference TRBV28 and TRBJ2-4): DVKVTQSSRYLVKRTGEKVFLECVQDMDHENMFWYRQDPGLGLRLIYFSYDVKMKEKGDIPEGYSVSREKKERFSLILESASTNQTSMYLCASSYQTKNIQYFGAGTRLSVL.